Many counts were recorded for the clone carrying this T cell receptor beta chain. The assay was immunoSEQ multiplex PCR, and TCRdb's table has in-frame clones only and misses some. Found here are roughly 350,000 clones, about 88% of them singletons; the top ten hold around 5.8%. Treatment in this sample: about 20 received Ad26.COV2.S at low or high dose, single or two shots; 5 received placebo; per-sample allocation not given. Repertoires come from day 63 after the first vaccine or placebo injection. The donor's status was that of an adult aged 18-55 years in Boston. The sample comes from a study of Ad26.COV2.S vaccination and SARS-CoV-2 variants. Background on the study: Donor was assigned to the Ad26.COV2.S arm of trial COV1001. Administration of Ad26.COV2.S was intramuscular, either once or twice 56 days apart.

CDR3 length: 13 residues. Per the germline V gene, CDR1 is SEHNR and CDR2 is FQNEAQ (reference sequence). With 1 base removed from V and 5 bases from J, the gap between germline ends came to 8 bases. The chain is built from TRBV7-9 and TRBJ2-5; the D gene is possibly TRBD1 (5 bases). The TCR comes from a person between 18 and 59 years old who received the Ad26.COV2.S COVID-19 vaccine or a placebo. This specimen consisted of peripheral blood, obtained in a trial of Ad26.COV2.S vaccine versus placebo. CDR3 bases: TGTGCCAGCAGCTTAGGACAGTGGGAGACCCAGTACTTC. This codes for CASSLGQWETQYF.